The 29 T cell receptor beta chains below come from one sample, sequenced in a study of T cell responses to AZD1222 COVID-19 vaccine. Sequencing was performed with immunoSEQ multiplex PCR; in TCRdb, only in-frame clones are kept and a portion is missing. The table has some 150,000 clones, around nine tenths seen once. Sample: peripheral blood, taken on day 0 of AZD1222 vaccination. These receptors were obtained from an adult in good health.

The rearrangement uses TRBV5-8 and TRBJ2-1; D is undetermined. V was clipped by 2 bases and J by 1 base, with 10 bases between them. There are 15 residues in the CDR3. Per germline, CDR1 SGHTS and CDR2 YDEGEE. For the CDR3, the DNA is TGTGCCAGCAGCTTTTATCGTCAGTCCTACAATGAGCAGTTCTTC. Amino acid sequence: CASSFYRQSYNEQFF.

The rearrangement joins TRBV9 to TRBJ2-1; perhaps TRBD1 as D (6 bases). The germline CDR1 and CDR2 sequences are SGDLS and YYNGEE. Trimming took off 0 bases at V and 7 bases at J, with 17 bases between the two ends. The CDR3 totals 16 residues. The chain's CDR3 is CASSVVGRGVGNEQFF. The CDR3, as DNA: TGTGCCAGCAGCGTAGTAGGCAGGGGAGTAGGAAATGAGCAGTTCTTC.

The rearrangement uses TRBV19 and TRBJ1-2, with 10 nucleotides matching TRBD1. The CDR3 consists of 12 residues. Per germline, CDR1 LNHDA and CDR2 SQIVND (reference sequence). V dropped 5 bases and J dropped 8; count of bases not matched to a gene: 2. The CDR3 here is CASSDRGLGYTF. CDR3 nucleotides: TGTGCCAGTAGTGACAGGGGGCTCGGCTACACCTTC.

The chain combines TRBV5-1 with TRBJ1-1; D might be TRBD1 (5 bases). This CDR3 region has 16 residues. The V and J ends lost 4 bases and 0 bases respectively, with 16 bases between them. Germline values: CDR1 SGHRS, CDR2 YFSETQ. CDR3 region: CASSIQPGRMNTEAFF. The CDR3 DNA is TGCGCCAGCAGCATACAACCGGGACGGATGAACACTGAAGCTTTCTTT.

In this sample, this clone turned up once. The chain employs TRBV6-4 and TRBJ1-2; TRBD1 might be the D (5 bases). The CDR3 runs to 14 residues. The ends were cut back, 2 bases at V and 4 bases at J, with 11 bases in the middle. CDR1 and CDR2 (germline): MRHNA, SNTAGT. The CDR3 nucleotides read TGTGCCAGCAGTGACCAGGGCGGTCCCTATGGCTACACCTTC. As protein: CASSDQGGPYGYTF.

The J gene is TRBJ1-2, the V gene TRBV18, with D perhaps matching TRBD1 (6 bases). Trimming removed 3 bases at V and 6 bases at J, with 14 bases between. Germline-derived CDR1 and CDR2 are KGHSH and LQKENI. CDR3 length: 14 residues. CDR3 loop: CASSPLDRRDGYTF. For the CDR3, the DNA is TGTGCCAGCTCACCCCTGGACAGAAGAGATGGCTACACCTTC. Using reference TRBV18 and TRBJ1-2 for the parts outside the CDR3, the full variable domain is NAGVMQNPRHLVRRRGQEARLRCSPMKGHSHVYWYRQLPEEGLKFMVYLQKENIIDESGMPKERFSAEFPKEGPSILRIQQVVRGDSAAYFCASSPLDRRDGYTFGSGTRLTVV.

This sequence joins TRBV6-6 and TRBJ2-2; tentatively, D is TRBD1 or TRBD2 (5 bases each). This CDR3 spans 10 amino acids. V dropped 11 bases and J dropped 8 bases, with 9 bases sitting between them. Germline lookup yields CDR1 MNHNY and CDR2 SVGAGI (reference sequence). This CDR3 reads CALGGGELFF. CDR3 nucleotide sequence: TGTGCCCTTGGGGGAGGGGAGCTGTTTTTT.

The rearrangement links TRBV5-5 to TRBJ1-5, with 7 bases matching TRBD1. The length of the CDR3 is 15 residues. After removal of 2 bases from V and 5 bases from J, the junction contained 7 bases not matched to a gene. In germline, CDR1 is SGHKS, CDR2 YYEKEE (reference sequence). The CDR3 sequence is CASSFRDSSYQPQHF. The CDR3 nucleotides are TGTGCCAGCAGCTTCCGGGACAGCTCTTATCAGCCCCAGCATTTT.

V is TRBV6-1 and J is TRBJ2-7; 8 nucleotides line up with TRBD1. In germline, CDR1 is MNHNS, CDR2 SASEGT. After removal of 3 bases from V and 1 base from J, the junction contained 5 bases not matched to a gene. The CDR3 is 15 residues long. The CDR3 DNA reads as TGTGCCAGCAGTGACAGGGGGCGCAGGTCCTACGAGCAGTACTTC. This translates into CASSDRGRRSYEQYF.

Turning to this clone: The same CDR3 also results from other DNA sequences found in this sample. CDR3 amino acids: CSVQGGSYNEQFF. As DNA, the CDR3 is TGCAGCGTTCAAGGCGGGAGTTACAATGAGCAGTTCTTC. This chain connects TRBV29-1 to TRBJ2-1; 7 nucleotides align to TRBD2. The germline CDR1 and CDR2 sequences are SQVTM and ANQGSEA. The CDR3 length is 13 residues. The trim removed 5 bases at V and 4 bases at J, leaving 5 bases unmatched.

This chain uses TRBV11-2 with TRBJ2-2; D uncertain. Trimming removed 2 bases from V and 1 base from J, with 11 bases in between. This CDR3 is built from 16 residues. From germline, CDR1 is SGHAT and CDR2 FQNNGV. DNA of the CDR3: TGTGCCAGCAGCTTATATTTCGGCGGGAACACCGGGGAGCTGTTTTTT. Its protein is CASSLYFGGNTGELFF.

The chain is built from TRBV3-1 (or the pseudogene TRBV3-2) and TRBJ1-1; D is possibly TRBD1 (6 bases). V lost 4 bases, J lost 4 bases, and 13 bases lay in between. CDR3 length: 14 amino acids. Germline CDR1 LGHDT, CDR2 YNNKEL (reference sequence). The CDR3 bases are TGTGCCAGCAGCCTTACAGGGCGCGGCACTGAAGCTTTCTTT. It codes for CASSLTGRGTEAFF.

The chain employs TRBV10-3 and TRBJ2-2; D is ambiguous. The length of the CDR3 is 15 residues. V shed 3 bases and J shed 5 bases, with 13 bases lying between them. Germline V gives CDR1 ENHRY, CDR2 SYGVKD. The CDR3 DNA is TGTGCCATCAGTGAAGGTTTCAGTGGGACCGGGGAGCTGTTTTTT. Residues: CAISEGFSGTGELFF.

J is TRBJ1-1 and V is TRBV4-2; D is possibly TRBD1 (5 bases). The V end was cut by 4 bases, the J end by 4 bases, with 16 bases between. There are 15 residues in the CDR3. Germline V gene data show CDR1 as LGHNA and CDR2 as YNFKEQ. The CDR3 reads CASSPVGGSGTEAFF. The CDR3 coding sequence is TGTGCCAGCAGCCCAGTGGGGGGATCGGGCACTGAAGCTTTCTTT.

V usage is TRBV18 and J usage is TRBJ2-3; D is undetermined. V was cut by 6 bases and J by 0 bases, with 4 bases left in between. Looked up from germline, CDR1 is KGHSH and CDR2 is LQKENI. This CDR3 spans 12 amino acids. The DNA for the CDR3 is TGTGCCAGCTCCCCCAGCACAGATACGCAGTATTTT. Its protein product is CASSPSTDTQYF.

This chain uses TRBV5-1 with TRBJ2-3; D may be TRBD1 (6 bases). Trimming removed 9 bases at V and 7 bases at J, with 12 bases between. Germline CDR1 and CDR2: SGHRS and YFSETQ. The CDR3 totals 11 residues. CDR3 in amino acids: CAIRQGNTQYF. DNA of the CDR3: TGCGCCATCCGTCAGGGGAATACGCAGTATTTT. The variable domain in full, completed from reference TRBV5-1 and TRBJ2-3, reads KAGVTQTPRYLIKTRGQQVTLSCSPISGHRSVSWYQQTPGQGLQFLFEYFSETQRNKGNFPGRFSGRQFSNSRSEMNVSTLELGDSALYLCAIRQGNTQYFGPGTRLTVL.

Details on this clone: One junction end disagrees with the germline gene, perhaps due to a read error. The V and J genes are TRBV7-2 and TRBJ2-7; D could derive from TRBD1 or TRBD2 (6 bases each). CDR1 is SGHTA and CDR2 is FQGNSA in the germline V gene. The CDR3 extends over 17 amino acids. CDR3 sequence: CASSLEGGLRTSYEQYF. In DNA form, the CDR3 reads TGTGCCAGCAGTTTAGAGGGGGGACTCCGGACCTCCTACGAGCAGTACTTC. The full variable domain, in which reference TRBV7-2 and TRBJ2-7 provide the parts outside the CDR3, is GAGVSQSPSNKVTEKGKDVELRCDPISGHTALYWYRQSLGQGLEFLIYFQGNSAPDKSGLPSDRFSAERTGGSVSTLTIQRTQQEDSAVYLCASSLEGGLRTSYEQYFGPGTRLTVT.

V gene TRBV9 combines with J gene TRBJ2-7; D might be TRBD1 or TRBD2, each matching 5 bases. The germline V gene encodes CDR1 SGDLS and CDR2 YYNGEE. Trimming took 9 bases from V and 3 from J, leaving 25 bases between them. The CDR3 loop spans 16 amino acids. The DNA of the CDR3 is TGTGCCATCACCCCCCCCCGGGACGCCAGTTTCTACGAGCAGTACTTC. This gives the protein CAITPPRDASFYEQYF.

This clone came up once. J is TRBJ1-2 and V is TRBV21-1. TRBV21-1 has pseudogene status. This CDR3 has 14 residues. CDR3 loop: CASSKGTGGYGYTF. DNA for the CDR3: TGTGCCAGCAGCAAAGGCACAGGAGGCTATGGCTACACCTTC.

The rearrangement links TRBV11-2 to TRBJ2-5, with 13 bases identical to TRBD2. Trimming removed 1 base from V and 1 base from J; junction bases left unmatched: 0. Germline V gene sequence: CDR1 SGHAT, CDR2 FQNNGV. This CDR3 comprises 16 residues. CDR3 nucleotide sequence: TGTGCCAGCAGCTTAGGGACTAGCGGGGGCCAAGAGACCCAGTACTTC. Its protein is CASSLGTSGGQETQYF.

V is TRBV20-1 and J is TRBJ1-3; D unclear. V dropped 3 bases and J dropped 0 bases, with 12 bases sitting between them. This CDR3 is built from 15 residues. The germline V gene encodes CDR1 DFQATT and CDR2 SNEGSKA (reference sequence). CDR3 sequence reads: CSASPRLSSGNTIYF. CDR3 DNA: TGCAGTGCTAGTCCCCGGCTTAGCTCTGGAAACACCATATATTTT.

The CDR3 is CAVSGRFPTDTQYF. CDR3 coding DNA: TGTGCCGTAAGCGGGAGGTTTCCCACAGATACGCAGTATTTT. V gene TRBV11-2 combines with J gene TRBJ2-3, with 9 positions matching TRBD2. The length of the CDR3 is 14 residues. Germline CDR1 reads SGHAT; CDR2 reads FQNNGV. After removal of 11 bases from V and 2 bases from J, the junction contained 8 bases not matched to a gene.

This CDR3 reads CATGRTGTLNTGELFF. Written as DNA, the CDR3 is TGTGCCACCGGCCGGACAGGGACCCTGAACACCGGGGAGCTGTTTTTT. This sequence joins TRBV9 and TRBJ2-2; 8 bases match TRBD1. CDR3 size: 16 residues. V lost 9 bases, J lost 1 base, and 11 bases stayed unmatched. In germline, CDR1 is SGDLS, CDR2 YYNGEE.

The chain links TRBV6-5 to TRBJ2-1; 7 bases match TRBD1. V was pared by 6 bases and J by 5 bases, with 1 base of the junction left unmatched. The CDR3 runs to 12 residues. Germline-derived CDR1 and CDR2 are MNHEY and SVGAGI. The CDR3 DNA reads as TGTGCCAGCAGCCAGGGGGACAATGAGCAGTTCTTC. Translation: CASSQGDNEQFF.

This clone was recorded a few times. V is TRBV19 and J is TRBJ1-1; D is unresolved. Trimming left V 8 bases short and J 1 base short, with 8 bases between. This CDR3 comprises 12 residues. Germline V gene sequence: CDR1 LNHDA, CDR2 SQIVND (reference sequence). CDR3 protein: CASRNRNTEAFF. CDR3 in DNA: TGTGCCAGTCGGAATAGGAACACTGAAGCTTTCTTT.

The chain links TRBV7-2 to TRBJ2-1, with a tentative D call TRBD2 (8 bases). The length of the CDR3 is 16 residues. Looked up from germline, CDR1 is SGHTA and CDR2 is FQGNSA. V lost 5 bases to trimming and J lost 7 bases, with 21 bases between them. The CDR3 loop is CASSLGGGTAWNEQFF. CDR3 DNA sequence: TGTGCCAGCAGCCTCGGGGGGGGGACAGCCTGGAATGAGCAGTTCTTC.

The rearrangement joins TRBV5-1 to TRBJ2-1; 14 bases match TRBD2. CDR1 is SGHRS, CDR2 YFSETQ, per germline. The CDR3 has 18 amino acids. The V segment lost 4 bases and the J segment 8 bases; nucleotides outside the gene matches: 14. CDR3 residues: CASSKAGTSGSIWDEQFF. The CDR3 region has the DNA TGCGCCAGCAGCAAGGCGGGGACTAGCGGGAGTATCTGGGATGAGCAGTTCTTC.

This sequence joins TRBV9 and TRBJ1-1; D is ambiguous. Trimming took off 0 bases at V and 1 base at J, with 10 bases between the two ends. This CDR3 has 15 residues. Germline loops: CDR1 SGDLS, CDR2 YYNGEE. CDR3 region: CASSVAPSRNTEAFF. CDR3 coding DNA: TGTGCCAGCAGCGTAGCCCCCTCTAGGAACACTGAAGCTTTCTTT.

This CDR3 reads CASSRGTGGSYNEQFF. CDR3 nucleotides: TGTGCCAGCAGCCGGGGGACAGGGGGTTCCTACAATGAGCAGTTCTTC. V is TRBV7-2 and J is TRBJ2-1, with TRBD1 identical over 11 bases. Germline V gene data show CDR1 as SGHTA and CDR2 as FQGNSA. J was trimmed by 1 base and V by 5 bases; bases with no gene match: 4. This CDR3 has 16 residues.